What follows describes a single TCR beta chain. There is no known antigen for this receptor. No much larger clonotype is one base removed from it; base qualities were not supplied. The library came from the immunoSEQ multiplex PCR assay. DNA from the cultured, isolated CD4+ T cells was subjected to TCR beta CDR3 sequencing. Concerning the study's data processing: The analysis removed non-productive TCR sequences, trimmed reads to the CDR3 region, and retained only CDR3s that were 7 or more amino acids long. Antigen-specific clonotypes were identified using the MANAFEST web app by comparison of expansion in peptide wells against reference cultures. Positive clones required FDR<0.05 expansion versus reference and all other wells, odds ratio above 5, and frequency above 0.1% in two replicate wells. Clonotypes significantly expanded in SARS-CoV-2 spike wells and in at least one common cold coronavirus spike condition were defined as cross-reactive. Using the stringdist R package, CDR3 similarity was measured by Levenshtein distance, and unrooted trees were constructed with ape in R 3.6.1. TCRdb provides this immuneACCESS table in a form limited to in-frame rearrangements. Some clones are lacking; in checked studies, under half of them reflect an unresolved V gene, and why the rest are absent is not known. That table furnishes V, J and clone size, whereas the DNA furnished D and trimming. This sample holds approximately 26,000 clones; nearly 80% were observed only once. The top ten clonotypes cover roughly 6% of the sample.

This entry is derived from a study of vaccination effects on CD4 cells after COVID-19 (dated by TCRdb to between 2020 and 2023). General notes on the study: Post-vaccine samples across the study were collected a median of 72 days after the second dose, with a range of 14 to 241. Cultures from other donors in the study were sequenced with the Oncomine TCR Beta short-read assay on an Illumina iSeq 100. SARS-CoV-2 spike-specific CD4+ TCR repertoires were compared before and after mRNA vaccination in COVID-19 convalescent patients and in infection-naive vaccine recipients. Altogether, approximately 10 COVID-19 convalescent patients and a few SARS-CoV-2-naive healthy vaccine recipients made up the full study. General findings and caveats noted by the study authors: In healthy vaccine recipients, vaccine-induced clones were almost all SARS-CoV-2 mono-reactive, with only 1 of 255 cross-reactive with common cold coronaviruses. Marked clonal contraction was observed in both infection-induced and vaccine-induced clones at late post-vaccination timepoints, consistent with waning T cell responses. Only a small number of convalescent patients were included, and no early post-infection timepoints were available, which limited the study.

V is trimmed back by 3 bases and J by 6 bases, and the junction contains 2 bases that no gene match accounts for. Inclusive of the bounding cysteine and phenylalanine, the CDR3 is 14 residues long. The CDR3 DNA has 42 bases and is translated from base 1. Taken from the germline V gene, the CDR1 and CDR2 loops are KGHSH and LQKENI. In the ViraFEST assay, PBMC were stimulated with viral peptide pools, and antigen-specific CD4+ T cell clonotypes were then identified by expansion using TCR sequencing. After around 10 days of culture, CD4+ T cells were isolated with the EasySep CD4+ T cell isolation kit. Each participant received two doses of an mRNA SARS-CoV-2 vaccine, either BNT162b2 or mRNA-1273. Negative nucleocapsid antibody results before and after vaccination confirmed that the healthy vaccine recipients had no prior SARS-CoV-2 infection. A few million PBMC per well were cultured with 10 ug/ml peptides in IMDM containing 5% human AB serum, around 9.7 IU/ml IL-2 and gentamicin. Half of the culture medium was replaced with fresh IL-2-containing medium on days 3 and 7. Unless otherwise noted, each peptide stimulation condition was cultured in triplicate wells. Using Ficoll-Paque Plus gradient centrifugation, PBMC were separated from whole blood and then either used fresh or cryopreserved at -140C. Overlapping peptide pools spanned the spike proteins of SARS-CoV-2 and the common cold coronaviruses HCoV-NL63, HCoV-OC43 and HCoV-229E. The QIAamp micro DNA kit was used to extract genomic DNA from the cultured CD4+ T cells.

This sequence uses TRBV18 and TRBJ1-6; 7 bases in the middle match TRBD1. This sample comprised CD4+ T cells from PBMCs cultured with SARS-CoV-2 spike peptides, obtained after COVID-19 vaccination. According to the study, the label for this sample's cell subset or site signals: SARS-CoV-2 spike overlapping peptide pool stimulation. This receptor was identified in a human donor who received a COVID-19 vaccine. Some clones in this sample may be carry-over from other donors' samples. The nucleotides are TGTGCCAGCTCACCGGGACAGATTAATTCACCCCTCCACTTT. This encodes CASSPGQINSPLHF.